One and the same sample provided the 18 T cell receptor beta chains below, sequenced in a study of blood T cell repertoires in COVID-19. Profiling relied on immunoSEQ multiplex PCR, and the TCRdb table lists in-frame clones only, not all of them. Of around 330,000 clones listed, around 90% are singletons. The sequenced sample consisted of PBMCs or T cells enriched from blood (not recorded which). Receptors were obtained from a man aged 55 to 69 who had recovered from COVID-19.

This chain uses TRBV7-6 with TRBJ2-1; 9 positions match TRBD1. The CDR3 runs to 16 residues. V lost 4 bases to trimming and J lost 7 bases; unmatched junction nucleotides: 11. CDR1 is SGHVS and CDR2 is FNYEAQ in the germline V gene. In nucleotides, the CDR3 is TGTGCCAGCAGCTCTACCGCGGGGACAGGGCTGAATGAGCAGTTCTTC. This encodes CASSSTAGTGLNEQFF.

This clone was observed once. The chain has TRBV5-1 and TRBJ2-7; D gene unclear. V lost 4 bases and J lost 6, with 14 bases in between. The CDR3 consists of 13 residues. Germline loops: CDR1 SGHRS, CDR2 YFSETQ. DNA of the CDR3: TGCGCCAGCAGCCTAATTCCCACTCGCGAGCAGTACTTC. This codes for CASSLIPTREQYF.

This rearrangement joins TRBV7-9 to TRBJ1-2, with TRBD1 matching over 9 bases. Germline assignment: CDR1 SEHNR and CDR2 FQNEAQ (reference sequence). The V and J ends lost 5 bases and 4 bases, in that order; junction bases with no gene match: 14. This CDR3 comprises 17 residues. The CDR3 DNA reads TGTGCCAGCAGCCGTCCCGGGACAGGGAATGGGGCCTATGGCTACACCTTC. Translation gives CASSRPGTGNGAYGYTF.

This rearrangement joins TRBV12-3 or TRBV12-4 to TRBJ2-1, with D hard to call. Trimming stripped 8 bases from V and 7 bases from J, with 12 bases between. This CDR3 is built from 12 residues. The CDR3, as DNA: TGTGCCAGCCGGTTTCGGTTAAATGAGCAGTTCTTC. Encoded protein: CASRFRLNEQFF.

The rearrangement links TRBV30 to TRBJ1-5; D call uncertain. The germline V and J ends were trimmed by 1 base and 7 bases, with 11 bases remaining between them. The CDR3 spans 13 residues. Germline loops: CDR1 GTSNPN, CDR2 SVGIG (reference sequence). CDR3 DNA sequence: TGTGCCTGGAGTGCTAATGTCGTCCAGCCCCAGCATTTT. It encodes CAWSANVVQPQHF. The variable domain in full, with the rest retrieved from reference TRBV30 and TRBJ1-5, is SQTIHQWPATLVQPVGSPLSLECTVEGTSNPNLYWYRQAAGRGLQLLFYSVGIGQISSEVPQNLSASRPQDRQFILSSKKLLLSDSGFYLCAWSANVVQPQHFGDGTRLSIL.

The rearrangement links TRBV5-4 to TRBJ1-1, with D perhaps TRBD1 (6 bases). CDR1 and CDR2 (germline): SGHNT, YYREEE (reference sequence). The CDR3 covers 13 residues. Trimming stripped 4 bases from V and 4 bases from J, with 11 bases between. CDR3 in amino acids: CASSPTGITEAFF. The CDR3 region has the DNA TGTGCCAGCAGCCCTACAGGGATCACTGAAGCTTTCTTT.

The count of this clone is one. The chain is built from TRBV5-1 and TRBJ2-7; 16 bases align to TRBD2. CDR3 length: 18 amino acids. The V segment lost 5 bases and the J segment 7 bases; nucleotides outside the gene matches: 15. Germline CDR1 and CDR2: SGHRS and YFSETQ. The DNA for the CDR3 is TGCGCCAGCAGGAGCCGCGGGACTAGCGGGAGGGCGGGAGGTGAGCAGTACTTC. Translation gives CASRSRGTSGRAGGEQYF.

The chain has TRBV28 and TRBJ1-2, with 10 bases that match TRBD1. The CDR3 extends over 15 amino acids. With V trimmed by 5 bases and J by 4 bases, 7 bases remained unmatched. From germline, CDR1 is MDHEN and CDR2 SYDVKM. DNA of the CDR3: TGTGCCAGCAGTCCCGACAGGGGGCTAAGCTATGGCTACACCTTC. Protein product: CASSPDRGLSYGYTF.

This clone was counted only a few times. This chain connects TRBV18 to TRBJ1-2, with D possibly TRBD1 on 5 matching bases. In germline, CDR1 is KGHSH, CDR2 LQKENI. Trimming took 4 bases from V and 6 from J, leaving 21 bases between them. CDR3 length equals 16 residues. CDR3 in DNA: TGTGCCAGCTCACGCGGGGGATCGGCGGATCTCGATGGCTACACCTTC. Its protein product is CASSRGGSADLDGYTF.

The chain is built from TRBV5-1 and TRBJ2-3; 10 nucleotides agree with TRBD1. Germline CDR1 and CDR2: SGHRS and YFSETQ. The CDR3 runs 16 residues. The V and J ends lost 0 bases and 1 base, in that order; junction bases with no gene match: 2. CDR3 in amino acids: CASSLAGTGGTDTQYF. As DNA, the CDR3 is TGCGCCAGCAGCTTGGCCGGGACAGGGGGCACAGATACGCAGTATTTT.

V is TRBV2 and J is TRBJ2-1; TRBD1 is a possible D gene (5 bases). This CDR3 is built from 12 residues. Per germline, CDR1 SNHLY and CDR2 FYNNEI. Between the trimmed V and J ends, which lost 8 bases and 5 bases, there was a span of 10 bases. Here the CDR3 DNA reads TGTGCCAGCCGGAAAGGGGACAATGAGCAGTTCTTC. Its protein product is CASRKGDNEQFF.

The J gene is TRBJ2-7, the V gene TRBV10-3; 8 bases line up with TRBD1. The CDR3 sequence is 16 residues long. Trimming at V came to 2 bases and at J to 2 bases, leaving 8 bases not matched to a gene. CDR1 is ENHRY, CDR2 SYGVKD, per germline. CDR3 in DNA: TGTGCCATCAGTGAGCGAGGCGGGACAGGAACCTACGAGCAGTACTTC. Translating it yields CAISERGGTGTYEQYF.

The J gene is TRBJ2-7, the V gene TRBV7-9, with unresolved D. Germline V gene sequence: CDR1 SEHNR, CDR2 FQNEAQ (reference sequence). V lost 5 bases, J lost 3 bases, and 11 bases lay in between. The CDR3 spans 13 residues. The CDR3 DNA sequence: TGTGCCAGCAGCAATGACATCTACTACGAGCAGTACTTC. Its protein is CASSNDIYYEQYF. Full variable domain (missing parts from reference TRBV7-9 and TRBJ2-7): DTGVSQNPRHKITKRGQNVTFRCDPISEHNRLYWYRQTLGQGPEFLTYFQNEAQLEKSRLLSDRFSAERPKGSFSTLEIQRTEQGDSAMYLCASSNDIYYEQYFGPGTRLTVT.

A few counts support this clone. This chain connects TRBV28 to TRBJ1-6; 9 nucleotides align to TRBD1. CDR3 size: 17 residues. Germline assignment: CDR1 MDHEN and CDR2 SYDVKM. V lost 5 bases and J lost 3; bases outside the gene matches: 8. In DNA form, the CDR3 reads TGTGCCAGCAGTCCGTCGGGGGGACAGGGCTATAATTCACCCCTCCACTTT. Its translation is CASSPSGGQGYNSPLHF.

This clone was seen only a few times. The chain links TRBV3-1 (or the pseudogene TRBV3-2) to TRBJ1-4, with 8 bases lining up with TRBD1. The CDR3 is 14 residues long. Germline values: CDR1 LGHDT, CDR2 YNNKEL (reference sequence). The trim removed 4 bases at V and 8 bases at J, leaving 6 bases unmatched. The CDR3 reads CASSRGQGEEKLFF. The CDR3, as DNA: TGTGCCAGCAGCCGAGGACAGGGTGAGGAAAAACTGTTTTTT.

CDR3: CATNPPGQGLYEQYF. The CDR3 DNA follows: TGTGCCACCAACCCCCCGGGACAGGGCCTCTACGAGCAGTACTTC. The V call is TRBV28, the J call TRBJ2-7, with 9 nucleotides matching TRBD1. Germline loops: CDR1 MDHEN, CDR2 SYDVKM. This CDR3 is 15 amino acids long. V shed 10 bases, J shed 3 bases, and the junction held 13 bases outside the gene matches.

The CDR3 DNA follows: TGTGCCAGCAGCTCCAGGACAGGGGCTTTTTACGAGCAGTACTTC. Translation gives CASSSRTGAFYEQYF. This rearrangement joins TRBV11-3 to TRBJ2-7, with 9 bases lining up with TRBD1. Trimming cost V 4 bases and J 4 bases; bases outside gene matches: 8. Germline V lookup: CDR1 SGHNT, CDR2 YENEEA. The CDR3 is 15 residues long.

This chain uses TRBV19 with TRBJ2-1; D is undetermined. This CDR3 comprises 12 residues. Trimming removed 3 bases from V and 16 bases from J, with 16 bases in between. Looked up from germline, CDR1 is LNHDA and CDR2 is SQIVND (reference sequence). Here the CDR3 DNA reads TGTGCCAGTAGTATGGATCCAGGCTGGGTCTTCTTC. This codes for CASSMDPGWVFF.